Reported below is one T cell receptor (beta chain). In the source study's methods: Estimated nucleated cell counts came from reference gene primer amplification. Repertoires were generated with immunoSEQ multiplex PCR, while TCRdb's copy carries only in-frame clones and drops some. V, J and clone size are taken as reported in that table, and D and trimming were inferred from the DNA itself. The sample lists some 270,000 clones, roughly 89% occurring once. These data belong to a study of blood T cell repertoires in COVID-19. Study overall: Samples taken during acute and convalescent COVID-19 were collected in the United States, Italy and Spain. Nucleic acid was either cDNA or gDNA, and it came from T cells, B-cell-depleted T cells, or PBMCs.

V was clipped by 3 bases and J by 10 bases; unmatched bases: 4. The CDR3 contains 11 residues. Germline lookup yields CDR1 GTSNPN and CDR2 SVGIG (reference sequence). The rearrangement links TRBV30 to TRBJ1-1; 8 bases agree with TRBD1. This receptor was identified in a woman in her thirties or forties who had recovered from COVID-19. Material for sequencing was peripheral blood. The CDR3: CAWSTGQGAFF. The CDR3 DNA is TGTGCCTGGAGCACAGGACAGGGAGCTTTCTTT.